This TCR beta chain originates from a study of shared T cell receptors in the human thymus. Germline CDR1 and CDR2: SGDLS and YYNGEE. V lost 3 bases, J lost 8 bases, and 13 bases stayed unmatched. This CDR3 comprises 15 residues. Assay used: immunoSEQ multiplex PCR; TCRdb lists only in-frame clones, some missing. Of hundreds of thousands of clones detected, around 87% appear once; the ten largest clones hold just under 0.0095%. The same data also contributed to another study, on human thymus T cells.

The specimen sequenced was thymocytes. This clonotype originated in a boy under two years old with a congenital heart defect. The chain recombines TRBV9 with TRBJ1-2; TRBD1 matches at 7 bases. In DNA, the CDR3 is TGTGCCAGCAGCGGGGACAGTCCTACTCCCTTGGGCTACACCTTC. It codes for CASSGDSPTPLGYTF.